Described below is a single T cell receptor beta chain sequence and its context. Profiling relied on immunoSEQ multiplex PCR, and the TCRdb table lists in-frame clones only, not all of them. Of 80,000 or so clones listed, 75% to 85% are singletons. The data originate from a study of technical replicates of blood from several donors. Germline-derived CDR1 and CDR2 are LGHNT and FRNRAP. V was cut by 7 bases and J by 4 bases, with 19 bases left in between. The CDR3 is made up of 15 amino acids. The sequence was obtained from a human donor in good health. Some clones in this sample may be carry-over from other donors' samples. The source material was PBMCs. This chain links TRBV12-5 with TRBJ2-5; tentative D call: TRBD2 (6 bases). In nucleotides, the CDR3 is TGTGCTAGTGCCCCCCTTACGGGAGCGATAGAGACCCAGTACTTC. Amino acids: CASAPLTGAIETQYF.